Shown below are 5 T cell receptor beta chains from a single sample sequenced in a study of PD-L1 blockade in urothelial cancer. Only in-frame clones appear in the TCRdb table, and some are missing; sequencing was by immunoSEQ multiplex PCR. This sample carries 130,000 or so clones, about 81% of them seen once, and the ten largest clones take 2.5% to 3.5%. The time point denotes: pretreatment peripheral blood. The starting material was PBMCs, obtained around atezolizumab (anti-PD-L1) treatment. All receptors come from a man aged 45 to 65 with urothelial cancer.

The genes are TRBV9 and TRBJ2-2; no definite D call. Trimming pared 4 bases from V and 3 bases from J, leaving 16 bases between. The CDR3 has 16 residues. The germline gives CDR1 SGDLS, CDR2 YYNGEE. The CDR3 nucleotides are TGTGCCAGCAGCCCCCACCATAATCGGGACACCGGGGAGCTGTTTTTT. Protein sequence: CASSPHHNRDTGELFF.

The chain recombines TRBV4-1 with TRBJ2-7, with 8 bases identical to TRBD2. With V trimmed by 8 bases and J by 0 bases, 0 bases remained unmatched. The CDR3 consists of 12 residues. Germline lookup yields CDR1 MGHRA and CDR2 YSYEKL. CDR3 nucleotide sequence: TGCGCCAGCGGGACTAGCTCCTACGAGCAGTACTTC. Translation gives CASGTSSYEQYF.

The CDR3 reads CASSEGPGGNQPQHF. The CDR3 nucleotides are TGTGCCAGCAGTGAAGGACCCGGAGGTAATCAGCCCCAGCATTTT. The chain is built from TRBV6-1 and TRBJ1-5; no clear D. The CDR3 has 15 residues. The ends were cut back, 1 base at V and 4 bases at J, with 11 bases in the middle. Germline values: CDR1 MNHNS, CDR2 SASEGT.

The J gene is TRBJ1-1, the V gene TRBV19, with D unresolved. Germline assignment: CDR1 LNHDA and CDR2 SQIVND (reference sequence). This CDR3 comprises 14 residues. V was cut by 7 bases and J by 6 bases, with 18 bases left in between. The CDR3 DNA reads TGTGCCAGTATTCGACCCGGCCTGAGGGCTGAAGCTTTCTTT. This gives the protein CASIRPGLRAEAFF.

This chain connects TRBV5-5 to TRBJ1-2; 11 positions agree with TRBD1. With V trimmed by 4 bases and J by 5 bases, 7 bases remained unmatched. The CDR3 is 15 residues long. Looked up from germline, CDR1 is SGHKS and CDR2 is YYEKEE (reference sequence). For the CDR3, the DNA is TGTGCCAGCAGCGGATCCGGGACAGGGGGATATGGCTACACCTTC. It yields the protein CASSGSGTGGYGYTF.